The clone carrying this TCR beta chain has a handful of counts. Its antigen remains unidentified. Time point given: cycle 4 day 1 (C4D1), after around six weeks of nivolumab. Following autologous stem cell transplantation, relapse occurred in every patient, and exposure to brentuximab vedotin varied. Best outcomes ranged across complete response, partial response and progressive disease. The assay was immunoSEQ multiplex PCR, and TCRdb's table has in-frame clones only and misses some. The table includes 27,000 or so clones, about two thirds detected once. The data were taken from a study of PD-1 blockade in classical Hodgkin lymphoma. The CDR3 has 15 residues. Germline loops: CDR1 SGDLS, CDR2 YYNGEE. J gave up 7 bases and V 5 bases, and 12 bases lay outside the gene matches. Regarding the study as a whole: Differences between repertoires have undefined causes, possibly disease activity or prior therapy. Later analyses included only patients treated at least 1 year post-ASCT. CD4+ TCR diversity, unlike CD8+, climbed significantly by C4D1.

The V and J genes are TRBV9 and TRBJ2-1, with TRBD1 matching 7 bases. The TCR comes from a human donor with classical Hodgkin lymphoma. This specimen consisted of peripheral blood mononuclear cells (PBMCs), obtained before the fourth cycle of nivolumab. The CDR3 spells CASRKELGTVNEQFF. The CDR3 coding sequence is TGTGCCAGCAGGAAAGAATTGGGGACAGTTAATGAGCAGTTCTTC.